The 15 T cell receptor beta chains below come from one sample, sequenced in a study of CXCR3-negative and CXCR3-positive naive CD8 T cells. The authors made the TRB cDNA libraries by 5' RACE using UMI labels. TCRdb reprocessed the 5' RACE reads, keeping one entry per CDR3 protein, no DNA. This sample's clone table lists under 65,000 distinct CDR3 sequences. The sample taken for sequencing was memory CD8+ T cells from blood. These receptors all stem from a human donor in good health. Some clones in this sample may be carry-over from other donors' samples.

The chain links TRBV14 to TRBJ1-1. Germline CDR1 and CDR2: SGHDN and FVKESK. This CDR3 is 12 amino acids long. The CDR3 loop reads CASSQEPAEAFF.

CDR3 loop: CSARDLADGGPYEQYF. The V and J genes are TRBV20-1 and TRBJ2-7; TCRdb designates TRBD2, a call that cannot be tested without DNA. The CDR3 loop spans 16 amino acids. Germline V gene data show CDR1 as DFQATT and CDR2 as SNEGSKA (reference sequence).

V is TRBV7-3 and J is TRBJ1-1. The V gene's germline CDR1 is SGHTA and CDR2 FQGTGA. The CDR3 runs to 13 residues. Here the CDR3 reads CASSLIAESEAFF.

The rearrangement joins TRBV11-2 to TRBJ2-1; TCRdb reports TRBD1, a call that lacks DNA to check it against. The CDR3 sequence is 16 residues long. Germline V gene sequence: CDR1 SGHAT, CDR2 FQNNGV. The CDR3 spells CASSSQGGGSYNEQFF.

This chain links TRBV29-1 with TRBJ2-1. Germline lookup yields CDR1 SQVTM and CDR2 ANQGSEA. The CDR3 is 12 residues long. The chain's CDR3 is CSALGLADEQFF.

The CDR3 here is CASSLISSAYNEQFF. This chain links TRBV7-3 with TRBJ2-1. The CDR3 is made up of 15 amino acids. Germline V gene data show CDR1 as SGHTA and CDR2 as FQGTGA.

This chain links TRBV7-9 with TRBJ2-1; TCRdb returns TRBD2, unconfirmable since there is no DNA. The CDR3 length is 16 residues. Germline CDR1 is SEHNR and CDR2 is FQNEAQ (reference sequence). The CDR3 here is CASSSGMGLAGNEQFF.

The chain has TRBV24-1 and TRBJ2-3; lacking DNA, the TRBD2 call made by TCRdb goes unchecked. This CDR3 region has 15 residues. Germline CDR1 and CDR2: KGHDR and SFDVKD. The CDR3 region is CATSGGDLLEDTQYF.

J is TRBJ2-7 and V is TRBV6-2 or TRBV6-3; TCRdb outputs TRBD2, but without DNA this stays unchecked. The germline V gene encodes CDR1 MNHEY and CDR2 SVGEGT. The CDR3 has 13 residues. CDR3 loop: CASRRGLANEQYF.

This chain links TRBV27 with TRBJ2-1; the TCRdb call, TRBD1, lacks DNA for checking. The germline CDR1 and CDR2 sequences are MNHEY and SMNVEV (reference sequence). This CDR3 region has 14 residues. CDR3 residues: CASSLRGPYNEQFF.

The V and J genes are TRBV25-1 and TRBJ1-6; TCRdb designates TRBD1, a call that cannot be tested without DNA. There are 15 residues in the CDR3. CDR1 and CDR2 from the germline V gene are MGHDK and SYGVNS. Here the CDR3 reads CASSGDGTANSPLHF.

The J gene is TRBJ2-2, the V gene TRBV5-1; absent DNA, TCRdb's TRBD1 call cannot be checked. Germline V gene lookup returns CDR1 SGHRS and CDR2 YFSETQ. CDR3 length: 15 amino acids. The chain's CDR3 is CASSLPYEGTGELFF.

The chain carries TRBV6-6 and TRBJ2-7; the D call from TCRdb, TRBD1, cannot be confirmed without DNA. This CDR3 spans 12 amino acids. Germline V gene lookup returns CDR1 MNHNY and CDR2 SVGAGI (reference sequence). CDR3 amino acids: CASSPGSLEQYF.

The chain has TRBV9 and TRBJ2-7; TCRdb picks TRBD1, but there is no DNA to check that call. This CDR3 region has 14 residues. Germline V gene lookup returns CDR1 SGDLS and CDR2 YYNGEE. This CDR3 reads CASTPTAGTYEQYF.

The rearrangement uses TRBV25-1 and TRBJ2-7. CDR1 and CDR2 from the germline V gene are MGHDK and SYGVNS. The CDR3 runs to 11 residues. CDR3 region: CASSDFEEQYF.